The 24 T cell receptor beta chains given below trace back to one sample, sequenced in a study of CD8+ T cells in alopecia areata. Extraction and reverse transcription of RNA yielded cDNA as the sequencing template. The data were produced by immunoSEQ multiplex PCR, yet TCRdb's version contains in-frame clones alone and is incomplete. The sample lists some 170,000 clones, about 70% occurring once. The specimen comprised CD8+ T cells sorted from blood, sampled at week 0. The receptors shown here come from a human donor with alopecia areata.

Of note for this clone: Other nucleotide sequences from this sample produce the same CDR3. The genes are TRBV20-1 and TRBJ2-7; D unclear. The CDR3 has 11 amino acids. Germline V gives CDR1 DFQATT, CDR2 SNEGSKA (reference sequence). Between the trimmed V and J ends, which lost 1 base and 4 bases, there was a span of 5 bases. Written as DNA, the CDR3 is TGCAGTGCTAGAGGAGGATACGAGCAGTACTTC. Protein: CSARGGYEQYF.

This clone was seen a handful of times. CDR3 coding DNA: TGTGCCAGCAGTTACGGCGGGGCTATGAACACTGAAGCTTTCTTT. This translates into CASSYGGAMNTEAFF. The chain has TRBV6-6 and TRBJ1-1, with D perhaps matching TRBD1 (5 bases). CDR1 is MNHNY and CDR2 is SVGAGI in the germline V gene (reference sequence). V was pared by 2 bases and J by 0 bases, with 10 bases between. The CDR3 covers 15 residues.

This CDR3 is CASRSSTDTQYF. CDR3 DNA: TGTGCCAGCAGGTCGAGCACAGATACGCAGTATTTT. This chain uses TRBV6-5 with TRBJ2-3; D gene ambiguous. This CDR3 region has 12 residues. Germline V gene sequence: CDR1 MNHEY, CDR2 SVGAGI. The V end was cut by 6 bases, the J end by 0 bases, with 4 bases between.

V usage is TRBV11-2 and J usage is TRBJ2-7; 10 nucleotides match TRBD2. CDR3 length: 16 amino acids. V shed 3 bases and J 3 bases; nucleotides not matched to a gene: 8. Germline CDR1 is SGHAT and CDR2 is FQNNGV. CDR3 protein: CASSLDGASGGYEQYF. The CDR3 DNA sequence: TGTGCCAGCAGCTTGGATGGGGCTAGCGGGGGCTACGAGCAGTACTTC.

The rearrangement joins TRBV4-1 to TRBJ2-7; 8 bases map to TRBD1. The CDR3 sequence is 14 residues long. The trim removed 0 bases at V and 5 bases at J, leaving 3 bases unmatched. CDR1 is MGHRA, CDR2 YSYEKL, per germline. CDR3 nucleotides: TGCGCCAGCAGCCAAGAGACAGGGGTCAACGAGCAGTACTTC. Encoded protein: CASSQETGVNEQYF.

The V gene is TRBV7-9, the J gene TRBJ2-7; D unresolved. The V and J ends lost 9 bases and 5 bases respectively, with 8 bases between them. The germline V gene has CDR1 SEHNR and CDR2 FQNEAQ (reference sequence). The CDR3 loop spans 10 amino acids. The CDR3 spells CASGPNEQYF. Written as DNA, the CDR3 is TGTGCCAGTGGACCCAACGAGCAGTACTTC.

The rearrangement joins TRBV9 to TRBJ2-5; TRBD2 matches 10 bases. V lost 0 bases, J lost 7 bases, and 12 bases stayed unmatched. The CDR3 is 17 residues long. Looked up from germline, CDR1 is SGDLS and CDR2 is YYNGEE. CDR3 DNA sequence: TGTGCCAGCAGCGTAGAGGCTAGCGGGGGACGCGGGGGGACCCAGTACTTC. This sequence encodes CASSVEASGGRGGTQYF.

This clone was found a few times. V usage is TRBV30 and J usage is TRBJ2-2; D may correspond to TRBD1 or TRBD2 (5 bases each). CDR3 size: 14 residues. Germline assignment: CDR1 GTSNPN and CDR2 SVGIG (reference sequence). The V gene lost 2 bases and the J gene lost 6 bases, with 13 bases spanning the gap. The chain's CDR3 is CAWSLGGIAGELFF. In nucleotides, the CDR3 is TGTGCCTGGAGTCTTGGGGGTATCGCCGGGGAGCTGTTTTTT.

The V call is TRBV2, the J call TRBJ1-1; maybe TRBD1 (5 bases). The V and J ends lost 0 bases and 0 bases respectively, with 8 bases between them. Germline CDR1 SNHLY, CDR2 FYNNEI. This CDR3 is built from 15 residues. The CDR3 DNA follows: TGTGCCAGCAGTGAAGCGGGACCCGTGAACACTGAAGCTTTCTTT. Amino acids: CASSEAGPVNTEAFF.

This clone counts as medium-sized. This rearrangement joins TRBV7-9 to TRBJ1-4; D may be TRBD1 (5 bases). V dropped 7 bases and J dropped 5 bases, with 14 bases sitting between them. CDR1 SEHNR and CDR2 FQNEAQ come from the germline V gene (reference sequence). This CDR3 comprises 14 residues. The CDR3 coding sequence is TGTGCCAGCAAAGAGTGGGGGGAGAATGAAAAACTGTTTTTT. Protein sequence: CASKEWGENEKLFF.

V gene TRBV6-5 combines with J gene TRBJ2-7; 10 bases map to TRBD1. The V gene end was trimmed by 5 bases and the J gene end by 1 base; junction bases not matched to a gene: 5. CDR3 length: 15 residues. Germline assignment: CDR1 MNHEY and CDR2 SVGAGI. CDR3 sequence: CASSARDRGSYEQYF. The CDR3 DNA reads as TGTGCCAGCAGTGCCCGGGACAGGGGATCCTACGAGCAGTACTTC.

The chain uses TRBV27 and TRBJ2-1, with D uncertain. V lost 8 bases and J lost 3, with 14 bases in between. In germline, CDR1 is MNHEY, CDR2 SMNVEV (reference sequence). The CDR3 has 14 amino acids. The CDR3 here is CASAQSPGYNEQFF. The CDR3, as DNA: TGTGCCAGCGCCCAGAGTCCCGGCTACAATGAGCAGTTCTTC.

The CDR3 loop reads CASNKDGDWANTEAFF. The CDR3 nucleotides read TGCGCCAGCAACAAAGACGGGGACTGGGCAAACACTGAAGCTTTCTTT. The V and J genes are TRBV5-1 and TRBJ1-1; possibly TRBD1 for D (5 bases). Trimming took 6 bases from V and 2 from J, leaving 20 bases between them. The CDR3 totals 16 residues. Germline lookup yields CDR1 SGHRS and CDR2 YFSETQ.

The table lists this clone with a few counts. The gene calls are TRBV19 and TRBJ1-5; 9 nucleotides match TRBD1. V was clipped by 3 bases and J by 6 bases; unmatched bases: 9. CDR3 size: 16 residues. Looked up from germline, CDR1 is LNHDA and CDR2 is SQIVND (reference sequence). The CDR3 loop reads CASSISTRTGVQPQHF. CDR3 nucleotide sequence: TGTGCCAGTAGTATTTCGACTAGGACAGGGGTTCAGCCCCAGCATTTT.

This rearrangement joins TRBV7-3 to TRBJ2-5; the D gene is possibly TRBD2 (7 bases). Deletions cut 5 bases from V and 4 bases from J, with 17 bases between. CDR3 length equals 15 residues. Germline-derived CDR1 and CDR2 are SGHTA and FQGTGA. Here the CDR3 reads CASSPFGGQPETQYF. As DNA, the CDR3 is TGTGCCAGCAGCCCCTTCGGGGGGCAGCCAGAGACCCAGTACTTC.

The rearrangement uses TRBV5-6 and TRBJ1-2, with TRBD1 identical over 7 bases. With V trimmed by 4 bases and J by 4 bases, 4 bases remained unmatched. The CDR3 is 13 residues long. Germline CDR1 reads SGHDT; CDR2 reads YYEEEE. CDR3 sequence: CASSLRQGYGYTF. CDR3 DNA: TGTGCCAGCAGCCTACGACAGGGCTATGGCTACACCTTC.

V and J are TRBV29-1 and TRBJ2-3; a weak D match, TRBD2 (7 bases). Germline-derived CDR1 and CDR2 are SQVTM and ANQGSEA. The CDR3 sequence is 18 residues long. V gave up 4 bases and J gave up 1 base, with 24 bases separating them. CDR3 sequence (DNA): TGCAGCGTTGCGGGGGGCATGGGGAGGGAGACCCGCACAGATACGCAGTATTTT. Amino acids: CSVAGGMGRETRTDTQYF.

The chain couples TRBV11-2 to TRBJ2-1; D call uncertain. V lost 5 bases, J lost 8 bases, and 7 bases lay in between. The CDR3 sequence is 11 residues long. CDR1 is SGHAT and CDR2 is FQNNGV in the germline V gene. CDR3: CASSTGHEQFF. Here the CDR3 DNA reads TGTGCCAGCAGCACGGGCCATGAGCAGTTCTTC.

The genes are TRBV30 and TRBJ2-5, with TRBD1 matching 7 bases. Trimming cost V 3 bases and J 4 bases; bases outside gene matches: 5. The CDR3 sequence is 13 residues long. Looked up from germline, CDR1 is GTSNPN and CDR2 is SVGIG (reference sequence). The CDR3 sequence: CAWRGDSRETQYF. The CDR3 coding sequence is TGTGCCTGGAGGGGGGACAGCCGAGAGACCCAGTACTTC.

The chain has TRBV10-3 and TRBJ2-3; TRBD1 is a possible D gene (6 bases). Germline CDR1 reads ENHRY; CDR2 reads SYGVKD. V lost 3 bases and J lost 2, with 15 bases in between. The CDR3 runs 16 residues. The CDR3: CAISDPPGQNTDTQYF. CDR3 sequence (DNA): TGTGCCATCAGTGACCCTCCTGGACAGAACACAGATACGCAGTATTTT.

This sequence joins TRBV5-7 and TRBJ2-6; D is unresolved. TRBV5-7 is assigned to the ORF class and has an uncertain function. The V end lost 4 bases, the J end lost 1 base, and 15 bases lay between the germline ends. The CDR3 spans 17 residues. This chain's CDR3 is CASSPPSAHSGANVLTF. The DNA for the CDR3 is TGTGCCAGCAGCCCCCCCTCAGCTCATTCTGGGGCCAACGTCCTGACTTTC.

Comments on this clone: The same CDR3 can be traced to other DNA sequences in this sample. The chain links TRBV12-5 to TRBJ2-7; D is unclear. From germline, CDR1 is LGHNT and CDR2 FRNRAP. The CDR3 spans 11 residues. V was cut by 6 bases and J by 4 bases, with 7 bases left in between. The CDR3 region has the DNA TGTGCTAGTGGCCTGGCATACGAGCAGTACTTC. Protein product: CASGLAYEQYF.

The rearrangement uses TRBV4-1 and TRBJ2-1, with a tentative D call TRBD1 (5 bases). The CDR3 length is 12 residues. Germline lookup yields CDR1 MGHRA and CDR2 YSYEKL. V gave up 4 bases and J gave up 8 bases, with 9 bases separating them. DNA for the CDR3: TGCGCCAGCAGCCCCCAGGGCGATGAGCAGTTCTTC. This translates into CASSPQGDEQFF.

The chain uses TRBV7-9 and TRBJ2-7; D uncertain. The CDR3 consists of 13 residues. Trimming pared 5 bases from V and 1 base from J, leaving 9 bases between. Per germline, CDR1 SEHNR and CDR2 FQNEAQ (reference sequence). The CDR3: CASSTRQSYEQYF. CDR3 nucleotide sequence: TGTGCCAGCAGCACCCGACAATCCTACGAGCAGTACTTC.